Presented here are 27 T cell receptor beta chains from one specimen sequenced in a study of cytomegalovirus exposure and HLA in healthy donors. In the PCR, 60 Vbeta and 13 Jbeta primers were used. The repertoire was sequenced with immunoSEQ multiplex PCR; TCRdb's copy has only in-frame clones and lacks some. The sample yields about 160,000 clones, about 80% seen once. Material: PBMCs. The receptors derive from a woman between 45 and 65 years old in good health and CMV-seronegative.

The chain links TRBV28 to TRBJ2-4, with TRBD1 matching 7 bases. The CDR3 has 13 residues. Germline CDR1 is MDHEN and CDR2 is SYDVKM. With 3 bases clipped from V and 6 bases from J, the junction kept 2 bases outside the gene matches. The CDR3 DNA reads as TGTGCCAGCAGTTTGACAGGGATAAACATTCAGTACTTC. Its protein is CASSLTGINIQYF.

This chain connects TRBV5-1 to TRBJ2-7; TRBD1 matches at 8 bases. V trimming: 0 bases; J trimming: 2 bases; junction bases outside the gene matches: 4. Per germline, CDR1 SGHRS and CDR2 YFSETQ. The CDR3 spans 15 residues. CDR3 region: CASSLEQGDTYEQYF. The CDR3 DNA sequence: TGCGCCAGCAGCTTGGAACAGGGGGATACCTACGAGCAGTACTTC.

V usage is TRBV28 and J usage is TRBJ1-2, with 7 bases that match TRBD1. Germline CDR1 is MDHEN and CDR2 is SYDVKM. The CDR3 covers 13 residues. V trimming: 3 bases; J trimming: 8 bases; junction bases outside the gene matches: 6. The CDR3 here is CASSFRGLVGYTF. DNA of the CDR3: TGTGCCAGCAGTTTTAGGGGGCTAGTCGGCTACACCTTC.

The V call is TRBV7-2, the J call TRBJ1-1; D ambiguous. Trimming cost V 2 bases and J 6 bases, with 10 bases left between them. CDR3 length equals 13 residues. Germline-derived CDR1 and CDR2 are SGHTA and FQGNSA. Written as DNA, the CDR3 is TGTGCCAGCAGCTTATGGCAGAATGCTGAAGCTTTCTTT. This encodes CASSLWQNAEAFF.

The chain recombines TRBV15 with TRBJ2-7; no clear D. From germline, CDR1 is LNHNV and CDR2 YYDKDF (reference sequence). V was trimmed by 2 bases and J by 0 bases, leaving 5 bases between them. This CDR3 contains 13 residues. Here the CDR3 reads CATSRSNSYEQYF. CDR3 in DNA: TGTGCCACCAGCAGATCAAACTCCTACGAGCAGTACTTC.

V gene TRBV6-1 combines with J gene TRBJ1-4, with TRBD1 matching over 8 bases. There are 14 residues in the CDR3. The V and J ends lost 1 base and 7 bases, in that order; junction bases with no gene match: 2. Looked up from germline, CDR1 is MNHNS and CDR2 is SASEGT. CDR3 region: CASSEGTGFEKLFF. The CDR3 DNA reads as TGTGCCAGCAGTGAAGGGACAGGGTTTGAAAAACTGTTTTTT.

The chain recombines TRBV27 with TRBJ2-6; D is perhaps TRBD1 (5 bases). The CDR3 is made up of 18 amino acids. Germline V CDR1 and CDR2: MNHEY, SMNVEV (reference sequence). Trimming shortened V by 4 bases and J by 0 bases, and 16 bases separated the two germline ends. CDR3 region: CASSYFGQQGSGANVLTF. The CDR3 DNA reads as TGTGCCAGCAGTTATTTTGGCCAGCAGGGCTCTGGGGCCAACGTCCTGACTTTC.

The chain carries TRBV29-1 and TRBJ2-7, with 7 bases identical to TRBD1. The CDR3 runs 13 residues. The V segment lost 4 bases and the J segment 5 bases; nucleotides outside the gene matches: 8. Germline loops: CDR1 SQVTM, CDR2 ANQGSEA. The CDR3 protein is CSVARTGFNEQYF. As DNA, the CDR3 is TGCAGCGTTGCTCGGACAGGCTTCAACGAGCAGTACTTC.

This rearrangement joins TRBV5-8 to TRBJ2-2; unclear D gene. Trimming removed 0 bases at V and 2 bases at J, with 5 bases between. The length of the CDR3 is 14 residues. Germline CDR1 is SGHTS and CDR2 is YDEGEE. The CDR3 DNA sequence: TGTGCCAGCAGCTTGGTCCAAAACACCGGGGAGCTGTTTTTT. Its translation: CASSLVQNTGELFF.

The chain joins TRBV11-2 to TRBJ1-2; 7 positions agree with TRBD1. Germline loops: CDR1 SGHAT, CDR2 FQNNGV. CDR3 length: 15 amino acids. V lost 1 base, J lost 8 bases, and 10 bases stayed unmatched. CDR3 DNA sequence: TGTGCCAGCAGCTTAGTTGGGGCATGGGGACAGGGCTACACCTTC. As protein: CASSLVGAWGQGYTF.

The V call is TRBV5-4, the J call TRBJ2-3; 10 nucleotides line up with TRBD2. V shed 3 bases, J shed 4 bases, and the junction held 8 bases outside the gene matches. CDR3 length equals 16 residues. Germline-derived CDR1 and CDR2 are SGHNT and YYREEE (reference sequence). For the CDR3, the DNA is TGTGCCAGCAGCTCCGCTAGCGGGGGAGGGTCAGATACGCAGTATTTT. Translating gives CASSSASGGGSDTQYF. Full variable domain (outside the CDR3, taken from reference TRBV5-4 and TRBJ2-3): ETGVTQSPTHLIKTRGQQVTLRCSSQSGHNTVSWYQQALGQGPQFIFQYYREEENGRGNFPPRFSGLQFPNYSSELNVNALELDDSALYLCASSSASGGGSDTQYFGPGTRLTVL.

CDR3 loop: CASSMYTDTQYF. In DNA, the CDR3 is TGTGCCAGCAGCATGTACACAGATACGCAGTATTTT. The rearrangement links TRBV9 to TRBJ2-3; D is ambiguous. The CDR3 length is 12 residues. Deletions cut 4 bases from V and 2 bases from J, with 5 bases between. Germline V gives CDR1 SGDLS, CDR2 YYNGEE.

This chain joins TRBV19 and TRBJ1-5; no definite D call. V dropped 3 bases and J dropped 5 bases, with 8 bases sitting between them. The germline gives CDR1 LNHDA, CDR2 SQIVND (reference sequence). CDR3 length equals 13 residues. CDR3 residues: CASSMSRDQPQHF. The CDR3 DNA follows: TGTGCCAGTAGTATGTCGAGGGATCAGCCCCAGCATTTT.

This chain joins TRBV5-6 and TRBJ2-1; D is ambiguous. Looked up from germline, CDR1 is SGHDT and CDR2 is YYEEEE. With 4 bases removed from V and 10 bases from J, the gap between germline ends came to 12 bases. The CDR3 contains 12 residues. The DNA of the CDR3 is TGTGCCAGCAGCGAGGATTATGAGGAGCAGTTCTTC. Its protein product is CASSEDYEEQFF.

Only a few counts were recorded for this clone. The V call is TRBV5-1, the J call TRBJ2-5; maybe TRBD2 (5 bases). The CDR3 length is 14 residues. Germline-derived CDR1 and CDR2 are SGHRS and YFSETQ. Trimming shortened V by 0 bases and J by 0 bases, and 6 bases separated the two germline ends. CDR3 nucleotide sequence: TGCGCCAGCAGCTTGGGAGGGAACCAAGAGACCCAGTACTTC. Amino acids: CASSLGGNQETQYF.

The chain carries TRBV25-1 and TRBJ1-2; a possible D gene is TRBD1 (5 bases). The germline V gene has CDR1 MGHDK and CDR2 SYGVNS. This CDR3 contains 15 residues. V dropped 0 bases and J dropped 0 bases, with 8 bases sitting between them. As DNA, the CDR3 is TGTGCCAGCAGTGAATATAGGGGTTCTAACTATGGCTACACCTTC. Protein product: CASSEYRGSNYGYTF.

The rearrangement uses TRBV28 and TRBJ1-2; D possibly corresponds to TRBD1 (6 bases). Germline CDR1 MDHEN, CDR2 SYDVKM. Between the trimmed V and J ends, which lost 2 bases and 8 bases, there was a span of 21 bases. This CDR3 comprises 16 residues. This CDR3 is CASSLRGLGRGYGYTF. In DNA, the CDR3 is TGTGCCAGCAGTTTAAGGGGCCTTGGGAGGGGGTACGGCTACACCTTC.

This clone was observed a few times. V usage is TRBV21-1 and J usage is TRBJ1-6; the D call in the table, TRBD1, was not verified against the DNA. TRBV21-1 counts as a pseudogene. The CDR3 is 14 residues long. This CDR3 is CASSTQGVNSPLHF. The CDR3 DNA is TGTGCCAGCAGCACACAGGGGGTTAATTCACCCCTCCACTTT.

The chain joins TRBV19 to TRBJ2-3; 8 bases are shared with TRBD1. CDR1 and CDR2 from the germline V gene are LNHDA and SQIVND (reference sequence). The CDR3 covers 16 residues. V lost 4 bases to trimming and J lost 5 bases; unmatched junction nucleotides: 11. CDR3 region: CASSSVGQAERDTQYF. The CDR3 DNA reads TGTGCCAGTAGTAGTGTGGGACAGGCCGAAAGAGATACGCAGTATTTT.

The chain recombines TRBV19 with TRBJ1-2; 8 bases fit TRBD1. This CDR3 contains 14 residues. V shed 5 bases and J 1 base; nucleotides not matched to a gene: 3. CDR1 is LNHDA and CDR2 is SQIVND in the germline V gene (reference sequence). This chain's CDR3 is CASSRDRINYGYTF. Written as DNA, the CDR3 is TGTGCCAGTAGTCGGGACAGGATTAACTATGGCTACACCTTC.

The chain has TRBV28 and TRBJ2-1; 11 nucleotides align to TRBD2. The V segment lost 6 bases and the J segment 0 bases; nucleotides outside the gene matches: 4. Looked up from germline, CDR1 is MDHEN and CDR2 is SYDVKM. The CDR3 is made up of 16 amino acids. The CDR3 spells CASRHTSGSSYNEQFF. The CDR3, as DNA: TGTGCCAGCAGACATACTAGCGGGAGCTCCTACAATGAGCAGTTCTTC. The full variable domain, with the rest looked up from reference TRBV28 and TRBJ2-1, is DVKVTQSSRYLVKRTGEKVFLECVQDMDHENMFWYRQDPGLGLRLIYFSYDVKMKEKGDIPEGYSVSREKKERFSLILESASTNQTSMYLCASRHTSGSSYNEQFFGPGTRLTVL.

The CDR3 sequence is CASSQYRRMSSYNEQFF. In DNA form, the CDR3 reads TGCGCCAGCAGCCAGTACCGAAGAATGAGCTCCTACAATGAGCAGTTCTTC. The V and J genes are TRBV4-3 and TRBJ2-1, with D hard to call. The CDR3 runs 17 residues. Germline values: CDR1 LGHNA, CDR2 YSLEER. Trimming stripped 3 bases from V and 0 bases from J, with 15 bases between.

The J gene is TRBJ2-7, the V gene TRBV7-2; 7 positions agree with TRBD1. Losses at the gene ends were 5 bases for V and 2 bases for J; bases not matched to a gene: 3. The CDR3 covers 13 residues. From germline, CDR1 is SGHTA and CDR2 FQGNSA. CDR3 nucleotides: TGTGCCAGCAGCCTTCAGGGGGCCTACGAGCAGTACTTC. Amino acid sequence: CASSLQGAYEQYF.

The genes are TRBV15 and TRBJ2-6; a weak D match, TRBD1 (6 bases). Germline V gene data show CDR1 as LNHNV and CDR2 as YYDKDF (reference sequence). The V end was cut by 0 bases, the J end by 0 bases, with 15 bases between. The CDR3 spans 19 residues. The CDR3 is CATSREMGQSVSGANVLTF. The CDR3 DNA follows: TGTGCCACCAGCAGAGAAATGGGACAAAGTGTCTCTGGGGCCAACGTCCTGACTTTC.

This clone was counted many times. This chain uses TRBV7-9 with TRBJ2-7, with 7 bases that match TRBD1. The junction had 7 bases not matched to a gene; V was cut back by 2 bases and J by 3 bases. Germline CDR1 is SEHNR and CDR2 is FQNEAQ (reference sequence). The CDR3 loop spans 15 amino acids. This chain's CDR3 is CASSLYRHRGYEQYF. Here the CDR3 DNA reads TGTGCCAGCAGCTTATATAGGCACAGGGGCTACGAGCAGTACTTC.

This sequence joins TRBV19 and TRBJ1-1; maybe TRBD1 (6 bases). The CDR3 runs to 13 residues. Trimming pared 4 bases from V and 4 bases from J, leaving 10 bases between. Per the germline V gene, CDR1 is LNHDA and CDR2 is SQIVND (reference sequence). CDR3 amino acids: CASSTPGVTEAFF. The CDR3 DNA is TGTGCCAGTAGTACCCCAGGGGTCACTGAAGCTTTCTTT. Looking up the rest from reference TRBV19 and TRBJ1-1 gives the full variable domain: DGGITQSPKYLFRKEGQNVTLSCEQNLNHDAMYWYRQDPGQGLRLIYYSQIVNDFQKGDIAEGYSVSREKKESFPLTVTSAQKNPTAFYLCASSTPGVTEAFFGQGTRLTVV.

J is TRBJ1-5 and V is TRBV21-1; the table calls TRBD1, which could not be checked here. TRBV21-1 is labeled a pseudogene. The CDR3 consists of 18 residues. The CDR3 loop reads CASSKGGTGGQSNQPQHF. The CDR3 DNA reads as TGTGCCAGCAGCAAAGGGGGGACAGGGGGTCAGTCGAATCAGCCCCAGCATTTT.